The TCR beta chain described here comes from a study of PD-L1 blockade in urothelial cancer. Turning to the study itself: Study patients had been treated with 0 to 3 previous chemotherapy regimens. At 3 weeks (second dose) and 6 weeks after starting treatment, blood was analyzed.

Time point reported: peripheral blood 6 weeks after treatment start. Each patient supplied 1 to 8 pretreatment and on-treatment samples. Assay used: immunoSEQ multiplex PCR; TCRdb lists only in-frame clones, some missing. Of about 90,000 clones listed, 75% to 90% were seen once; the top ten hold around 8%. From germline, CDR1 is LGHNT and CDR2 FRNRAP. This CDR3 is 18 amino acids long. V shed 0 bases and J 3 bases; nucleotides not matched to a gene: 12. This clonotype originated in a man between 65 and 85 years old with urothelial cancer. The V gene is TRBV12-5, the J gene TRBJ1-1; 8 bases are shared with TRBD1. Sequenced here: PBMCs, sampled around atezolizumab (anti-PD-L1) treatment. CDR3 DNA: TGTGCTAGTGGTTTGGTAGTTCGGGACAGGATTAGGGACACTGAAGCTTTCTTT. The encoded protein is CASGLVVRDRIRDTEAFF.